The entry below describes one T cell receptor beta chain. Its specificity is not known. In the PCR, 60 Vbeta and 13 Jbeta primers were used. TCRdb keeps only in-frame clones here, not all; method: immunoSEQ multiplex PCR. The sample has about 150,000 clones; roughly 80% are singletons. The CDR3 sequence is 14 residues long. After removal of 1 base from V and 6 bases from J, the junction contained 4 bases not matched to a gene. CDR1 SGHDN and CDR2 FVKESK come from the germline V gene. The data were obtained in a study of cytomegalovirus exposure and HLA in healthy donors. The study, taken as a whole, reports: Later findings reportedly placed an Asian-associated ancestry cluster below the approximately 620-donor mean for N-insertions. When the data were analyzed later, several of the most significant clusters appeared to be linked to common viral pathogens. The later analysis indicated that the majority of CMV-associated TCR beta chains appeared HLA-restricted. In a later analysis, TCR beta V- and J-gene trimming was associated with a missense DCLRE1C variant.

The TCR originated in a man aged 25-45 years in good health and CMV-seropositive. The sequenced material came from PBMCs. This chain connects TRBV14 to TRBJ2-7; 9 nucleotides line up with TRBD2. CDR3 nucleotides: TGTGCCAGCAGCCAAGCCAGCGGGAGGCTCGAGCAGTACTTC. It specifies CASSQASGRLEQYF.